Following are 22 T cell receptor beta chains from one sample sequenced in a study of blood T cell repertoires in COVID-19. Only in-frame clones appear in the TCRdb table, and some are missing; sequencing was by immunoSEQ multiplex PCR. Counted here are around 210,000 clones, roughly 85% occurring once; the ten biggest clones make up approximately 5.1%. What was sequenced was peripheral blood. The receptors were gathered from a man aged 50 to 60 with COVID-19, enrolled during active disease.

The chain is built from TRBV19 and TRBJ2-2; a possible D gene is TRBD2 (6 bases). V was clipped by 3 bases and J by 1 base, with 9 bases between them. The CDR3 spans 15 residues. The germline CDR1 and CDR2 sequences are LNHDA and SQIVND (reference sequence). The CDR3 DNA follows: TGTGCCAGTAGTATCGCGGGGCTGAACACCGGGGAGCTGTTTTTT. It specifies CASSIAGLNTGELFF.

This clone was seen more than once but under ten times. CDR3 coding DNA: TGTGCCAGCAGCTTAGGGAGGGCTTACGAGCAGTACTTC. It specifies CASSLGRAYEQYF. V is TRBV11-2 and J is TRBJ2-7, with D possibly being TRBD2 (6 bases). V was shortened by 1 base and J by 4 bases, with 8 bases between the two germline ends. This CDR3 comprises 13 residues. CDR1 is SGHAT and CDR2 is FQNNGV in the germline V gene.

The chain combines TRBV5-1 with TRBJ2-3, with D tentatively TRBD1 (5 bases). Germline V gives CDR1 SGHRS, CDR2 YFSETQ. This CDR3 has 15 residues. Trimming removed 0 bases at V and 5 bases at J, with 13 bases between. The CDR3 sequence: CASSLDGAVVDTQYF. The CDR3 DNA is TGCGCCAGCAGCTTGGATGGGGCAGTCGTAGATACGCAGTATTTT.

This rearrangement joins TRBV7-9 to TRBJ1-1, with 7 bases lining up with TRBD1. The CDR3 is made up of 16 amino acids. The germline CDR1 and CDR2 sequences are SEHNR and FQNEAQ (reference sequence). The J segment lost 2 bases and the V segment lost 1 base, leaving 7 bases of the junction unmatched. CDR3: CASSLDIRTGNTEAFF. The CDR3 nucleotides read TGTGCCAGCAGCTTAGATATTCGGACAGGAAACACTGAAGCTTTCTTT.

This rearrangement joins TRBV13 to TRBJ2-1; no definite D call. From germline, CDR1 is PRHDT and CDR2 FYEKMQ (reference sequence). The CDR3 is 14 amino acids. V was trimmed by 1 base and J by 3 bases, leaving 7 bases between them. CDR3 protein: CASSLVAGYNEQFF. As DNA, the CDR3 is TGTGCCAGCAGCTTAGTCGCCGGCTACAATGAGCAGTTCTTC.

J is TRBJ1-4 and V is TRBV30, with a possible D match to TRBD1 (6 bases). CDR1 is GTSNPN and CDR2 is SVGIG in the germline V gene (reference sequence). The CDR3 length is 14 residues. With 3 bases removed from V and 1 base from J, the gap between germline ends came to 9 bases. The CDR3 region is CAWRGHRTNEKLFF. CDR3 nucleotides: TGTGCCTGGAGGGGACACAGAACTAATGAAAAACTGTTTTTT.

This chain uses TRBV7-2 with TRBJ1-1, with D possibly matching TRBD1 (5 bases). V was cut by 5 bases and J by 7 bases, with 11 bases left in between. CDR1 is SGHTA, CDR2 FQGNSA, per germline. The CDR3 consists of 12 residues. The CDR3 spells CASSKTVIEAFF. As DNA, the CDR3 is TGTGCCAGCAGCAAGACAGTGATTGAAGCTTTCTTT.

The chain combines TRBV12-3 or TRBV12-4 with TRBJ1-1, with TRBD1 identical over 7 bases. CDR3 length: 13 residues. The V and J ends lost 8 bases and 6 bases, in that order; junction bases with no gene match: 9. The CDR3 here is CASRVRQGSEAFF. The CDR3 DNA is TGTGCCAGCCGGGTAAGACAGGGCTCTGAAGCTTTCTTT.

CDR3: CASSEDSYNEQFF. DNA of the CDR3: TGCGCCAGCAGCGAGGACAGCTACAATGAGCAGTTCTTC. The chain joins TRBV5-1 to TRBJ2-1; possible D gene TRBD1, 6 bases. This CDR3 is built from 13 residues. V was shortened by 4 bases and J by 3 bases, with 8 bases between the two germline ends. Germline lookup yields CDR1 SGHRS and CDR2 YFSETQ.

The chain links TRBV28 to TRBJ1-4; D is perhaps TRBD1 (5 bases). Trimming took 10 bases from V and 4 from J, leaving 13 bases between them. The CDR3 sequence is 13 residues long. Germline CDR1 is MDHEN and CDR2 is SYDVKM. The DNA for the CDR3 is TGTGCCATCCTCGGACACAATAATGAAAAACTGTTTTTT. Protein product: CAILGHNNEKLFF.

V and J are TRBV3-1 (or the pseudogene TRBV3-2) and TRBJ1-1; 7 bases agree with TRBD1. The CDR3 loop spans 15 amino acids. Germline CDR1 and CDR2: LGHDT and YNNKEL (reference sequence). After removal of 3 bases from V and 0 bases from J, the junction contained 4 bases not matched to a gene. The CDR3 reads CASSQWDSLNTEAFF. DNA for the CDR3: TGTGCCAGCAGCCAGTGGGACAGCTTGAACACTGAAGCTTTCTTT.

The chain couples TRBV5-1 to TRBJ1-1, with D possibly TRBD1 on 6 matching bases. The CDR3 runs 15 residues. The V gene lost 8 bases and the J gene lost 5 bases, with 22 bases spanning the gap. Germline CDR1 and CDR2: SGHRS and YFSETQ. The CDR3: CASWISPGQGTEAFF. In nucleotides, the CDR3 is TGCGCCAGTTGGATTTCCCCGGGACAAGGAACTGAAGCTTTCTTT.

The genes are TRBV19 and TRBJ2-1; D might be TRBD1 (6 bases). Trimming pared 0 bases from V and 4 bases from J, leaving 13 bases between. The CDR3 has 16 residues. CDR1 LNHDA and CDR2 SQIVND come from the germline V gene (reference sequence). CDR3: CASSIDTGTLYNEQFF. The CDR3 nucleotides are TGTGCCAGTAGTATAGATACAGGGACACTGTACAATGAGCAGTTCTTC. The variable domain in full, with the rest retrieved from reference TRBV19 and TRBJ2-1, is DGGITQSPKYLFRKEGQNVTLSCEQNLNHDAMYWYRQDPGQGLRLIYYSQIVNDFQKGDIAEGYSVSREKKESFPLTVTSAQKNPTAFYLCASSIDTGTLYNEQFFGPGTRLTVL.

The chain recombines TRBV15 with TRBJ2-3, with 7 bases matching TRBD2. CDR3 size: 16 residues. V lost 0 bases to trimming and J lost 2 bases; unmatched junction nucleotides: 5. The germline V gene has CDR1 LNHNV and CDR2 YYDKDF (reference sequence). In nucleotides, the CDR3 is TGTGCCACCAGCAGAGATGTCGGGGGGACCACAGATACGCAGTATTTT. Protein product: CATSRDVGGTTDTQYF.

This clone was counted once. The rearrangement links TRBV10-1 to TRBJ2-3; 8 nucleotides agree with TRBD1. With 7 bases clipped from V and 1 base from J, the junction kept 7 bases outside the gene matches. The germline gives CDR1 WNHNN, CDR2 SYGVQD (reference sequence). CDR3 length equals 15 residues. CDR3 in DNA: TGCGCCAGCACCGCCACGGACAGGGGCACAGATACGCAGTATTTT. This gives the protein CASTATDRGTDTQYF.

The V gene is TRBV25-1, the J gene TRBJ1-6, with TRBD1 matching 9 bases. Trimming cost V 3 bases and J 14 bases; bases outside gene matches: 8. The CDR3 runs to 14 residues. The germline V gene encodes CDR1 MGHDK and CDR2 SYGVNS. As DNA, the CDR3 is TGTGCCAGCAGTGAGGGACAGGGCCCCCATGCCCTCCACTTT. Protein sequence: CASSEGQGPHALHF.

V gene TRBV21-1 combines with J gene TRBJ2-3; the DNA was not used to check the table's D call, TRBD1. TRBV21-1 is recorded as a pseudogene. The CDR3 is 19 residues long. The CDR3 is CASSNRDRGERGPSDTQYF. For the CDR3, the DNA is TGTGCCAGCAGCAACCGGGACAGGGGGGAAAGGGGGCCTTCTGATACGCAGTATTTT.

A few counts support this clone. The gene calls are TRBV7-8 and TRBJ1-4, with 7 nucleotides matching TRBD1. J was trimmed by 6 bases and V by 8 bases; bases with no gene match: 9. The CDR3 runs 14 residues. Germline CDR1 and CDR2: SGHVS and FQNEAQ. The CDR3 bases are TGTGCCAGCTGTCGGGCAGGGGGATATGAAAAACTGTTTTTT. Its protein product is CASCRAGGYEKLFF.

J is TRBJ1-2 and V is TRBV11-2, with 10 positions matching TRBD1. The CDR3 covers 15 residues. V lost 5 bases, J lost 0 bases, and 3 bases stayed unmatched. Germline lookup yields CDR1 SGHAT and CDR2 FQNNGV. CDR3 DNA: TGTGCCAGCAGCCCCGGACAGGGGGCTAACTATGGCTACACCTTC. Amino acid sequence: CASSPGQGANYGYTF.

V gene TRBV21-1 combines with J gene TRBJ2-3; TRBD2 is taken as the D call from the table, unchecked against the DNA. TRBV21-1 is a pseudogene locus. The CDR3 has 22 amino acids. CDR3 amino acids: CASRKRGLPRTLTYLSTDTQYF. In DNA form, the CDR3 reads TGTGCCAGCAGGAAGCGGGGTCTCCCTCGTACTCTTACCTACCTAAGCACAGATACGCAGTATTTT.

CDR3 nucleotide sequence: TGTGCCAGCAGTCCACACAGCGGGAACACCGGGGAGCTGTTTTTT. Protein: CASSPHSGNTGELFF. The chain combines TRBV6-5 with TRBJ2-2; D is possibly TRBD2 (5 bases). Germline V gene data show CDR1 as MNHEY and CDR2 as SVGAGI. The V gene lost 5 bases and the J gene lost 1 base, with 11 bases spanning the gap. The CDR3 runs 15 residues.

This clone was seen a handful of times. The chain has TRBV19 and TRBJ1-1; D is unresolved. Trimming shortened V by 4 bases and J by 1 base, and 7 bases separated the two germline ends. The CDR3 sequence is 13 residues long. Germline CDR1 reads LNHDA; CDR2 reads SQIVND (reference sequence). The CDR3 DNA reads as TGTGCCAGTAGTACTCTATGGAACACTGAAGCTTTCTTT. It specifies CASSTLWNTEAFF. Full variable domain (missing parts from reference TRBV19 and TRBJ1-1): DGGITQSPKYLFRKEGQNVTLSCEQNLNHDAMYWYRQDPGQGLRLIYYSQIVNDFQKGDIAEGYSVSREKKESFPLTVTSAQKNPTAFYLCASSTLWNTEAFFGQGTRLTVV.